This T cell receptor beta chain is from a study of preoperative IRX-2 immunotherapy in early breast cancer. Treatment meaning: preoperative locoregional IRX-2 cytokine immunotherapy. This phase Ib study tested locoregional IRX-2 cytokine immunotherapy given before surgery. Sequenced by immunoSEQ multiplex PCR; TCRdb stores in-frame clones only, minus some. This sample has some 99,000 clones, with 80% to 90% found just once. The CDR3 spans 18 residues. Trimming removed 3 bases at V and 1 base at J, with 19 bases between. The source material was tumor tissue, sampled after IRX-2 immunotherapy. The source of this sequence is a human donor with breast cancer. The rearrangement joins TRBV7-1 to TRBJ1-3; D is uncertain. TRBV7-1 is an ORF for which the function is uncertain. The CDR3 DNA sequence: TGTGCCAGCAGCTCTCGGGTGGGCGCTACATGGTCTGGAAACACCATATATTTT. Residues: CASSSRVGATWSGNTIYF.